Shown below are 17 T cell receptor beta chains from a single sample sequenced in a study of T-cell memory formation after mild COVID-19. MiXCR was run by TCRdb on the 5' RACE reads, yielding one entry per CDR3 protein. This table holds more than 100,000 distinct CDR3 sequences, more than 15% found once. The sample consisted of PBMCs or a T cell subset sorted from them (not recorded which). These receptors all come from a man younger than 35 who had mild COVID-19 (a few samples of this study predate the infection). Cell type and time point are not known.

This clonotype was counted only a few times. This sequence joins TRBV29-1 and TRBJ2-1, with D tentatively TRBD1 (6 bases). CDR3 length: 11 amino acids. V dropped 6 bases and J dropped 3 bases, with 6 bases sitting between them. Germline values: CDR1 SQVTM, CDR2 ANQGSEA. CDR3 region: CSVDSYNEQFF. The CDR3 nucleotides read TGCAGCGTGGACAGCTACAATGAGCAGTTCTTC.

This clonotype was counted a few times. This chain connects TRBV7-8 to TRBJ2-7; tentatively, D is TRBD1 (5 bases). V lost 0 bases, J lost 6 bases, and 15 bases lay in between. CDR1 and CDR2 from the germline V gene are SGHVS and FQNEAQ. CDR3 length: 15 residues. The DNA for the CDR3 is TGTGCCAGCAGCTTAGCAGTGGGGAACACAGGCGAGCAGTACGTC. Translation: CASSLAVGNTGEQYV.

The V and J genes are TRBV20-1 and TRBJ2-3; D is undetermined. From germline, CDR1 is DFQATT and CDR2 SNEGSKA (reference sequence). With 5 bases removed from V and 6 bases from J, the gap between germline ends came to 24 bases. CDR3 length equals 16 residues. The CDR3 loop reads CSAQSHTATPGDTQYF. The CDR3 DNA follows: TGCAGTGCTCAGTCTCATACGGCTACCCCAGGCGATACGCAGTATTTT.

The CDR3 DNA reads as TGCAGTGCTAGAGAGTCCGGACAGGGGAACTATGGCTACACCTTC. The encoded protein is CSARESGQGNYGYTF. The chain joins TRBV20-1 to TRBJ1-2, with 9 positions matching TRBD1. This CDR3 spans 15 amino acids. CDR1 is DFQATT, CDR2 SNEGSKA, per germline (reference sequence). V lost 0 bases, J lost 2 bases, and 4 bases stayed unmatched.

The gene calls are TRBV11-2 and TRBJ2-3; D gene unclear. The CDR3 is 12 residues long. Per the germline V gene, CDR1 is SGHAT and CDR2 is FQNNGV. The V gene lost 2 bases and the J gene lost 10 bases, with 10 bases spanning the gap. The CDR3, as DNA: TGTGCCAGCAGCTTAAACCAGCACCCGCAGTATTTT. It yields the protein CASSLNQHPQYF.

The chain is built from TRBV7-3 and TRBJ2-3; TRBD1 might be the D (7 bases). The V gene lost 5 bases and the J gene lost 0 bases, with 15 bases spanning the gap. Germline V gene lookup returns CDR1 SGHTA and CDR2 FQGTGA. The length of the CDR3 is 16 residues. This CDR3 reads CASSPQQGTSTDTQYF. The CDR3, as DNA: TGTGCCAGCAGCCCCCAACAGGGGACTAGCACAGATACGCAGTATTTT.

This clonotype was seen only a few times. The chain employs TRBV5-1 and TRBJ2-7, with 8 bases lining up with TRBD2. CDR1 is SGHRS, CDR2 YFSETQ, per germline. The CDR3 contains 14 residues. V lost 0 bases to trimming and J lost 5 bases; unmatched junction nucleotides: 4. This CDR3 reads CASSLAGGIDEQYF. CDR3 DNA sequence: TGCGCCAGCAGCTTGGCGGGGGGGATAGACGAGCAGTACTTC.

The chain uses TRBV12-3 or TRBV12-4 and TRBJ1-5; D is uncertain. CDR3 size: 12 residues. Trimming pared 5 bases from V and 1 base from J, leaving 3 bases between. Here the CDR3 DNA reads TGTGCCAGCAGTAGGAGCAATCAGCCCCAGCATTTT. Its translation: CASSRSNQPQHF.

This sequence joins TRBV5-1 and TRBJ1-1; D not certain. The length of the CDR3 is 15 residues. CDR1 and CDR2 (germline): SGHRS, YFSETQ. Trimming shortened V by 5 bases and J by 2 bases, and 16 bases separated the two germline ends. CDR3 bases: TGCGCCAGCAGTCCAGCGGGTCCCCGCAACACTGAAGCTTTCTTT. Amino acids: CASSPAGPRNTEAFF.

The chain combines TRBV4-1 with TRBJ1-5; D is perhaps TRBD1 (6 bases). The germline V and J ends were trimmed by 0 bases and 7 bases, with 13 bases remaining between them. The CDR3 runs 15 residues. Germline V gene sequence: CDR1 MGHRA, CDR2 YSYEKL. The CDR3 bases are TGCGCCAGCAGCCAAGAGGTGACAGGCGAACAGCCCCAGCATTTT. It codes for CASSQEVTGEQPQHF.

There are a few counts of this clonotype. The rearrangement links TRBV12-3 or TRBV12-4 to TRBJ2-7; D gene ambiguous. Trimming took off 3 bases at V and 2 bases at J, with 8 bases between the two ends. This CDR3 is built from 13 residues. CDR3 sequence: CASSFYGTYEQYV. The DNA of the CDR3 is TGTGCCAGCAGTTTTTACGGAACCTACGAGCAGTACGTC.

This clonotype turned up a few times. The chain has TRBV4-3 and TRBJ1-4; perhaps TRBD1 as D (5 bases). The germline CDR1 and CDR2 sequences are LGHNA and YSLEER. V shed 4 bases and J shed 0 bases, with 9 bases lying between them. CDR3 length equals 15 residues. The DNA for the CDR3 is TGCGCCAGCAGCCCCCTCAGGGCAACTAATGAAAAACTGTTTTTT. It specifies CASSPLRATNEKLFF.

V gene TRBV5-6 combines with J gene TRBJ2-7; no clear D. V was trimmed by 1 base and J by 5 bases, leaving 4 bases between them. Per the germline V gene, CDR1 is SGHDT and CDR2 is YYEEEE. This CDR3 is built from 11 residues. The CDR3 sequence is CASSLNHEQYV. CDR3 nucleotide sequence: TGTGCCAGCAGCTTGAACCACGAGCAGTACGTC.

CDR3 DNA: TGCGCCAGCAGCCGGGGACAGGGGTTGATGGAGACCCAGTACTTC. This translates into CASSRGQGLMETQYF. The chain uses TRBV4-1 and TRBJ2-5; 10 bases line up with TRBD1. Germline lookup yields CDR1 MGHRA and CDR2 YSYEKL. The length of the CDR3 is 15 residues. J lost 5 bases, V lost 4 bases, and 7 bases had no gene match.

This clonotype occurred a few times. The chain recombines TRBV7-2 with TRBJ2-1; D call uncertain. The CDR3 has 13 amino acids. The V end lost 3 bases, the J end lost 5 bases, and 8 bases lay between the germline ends. Germline lookup yields CDR1 SGHTA and CDR2 FQGNSA. In DNA form, the CDR3 reads TGTGCCAGCAGCTTTTCCGACCACAATGAGCAGTTCTTC. This gives the protein CASSFSDHNEQFF.

The gene calls are TRBV9 and TRBJ2-3, with TRBD1 matching 7 bases. The CDR3 is 14 amino acids. The V gene end was trimmed by 7 bases and the J gene end by 4 bases; junction bases not matched to a gene: 9. From germline, CDR1 is SGDLS and CDR2 YYNGEE. The CDR3 bases are TGTGCCAGCTCCAGGACAGGTGCGGCAGATACGCAGTATTTT. Its protein is CASSRTGAADTQYF.

This clonotype occurred a few times. V and J are TRBV20-1 and TRBJ1-2; D not resolved. The CDR3 totals 11 residues. Germline loops: CDR1 DFQATT, CDR2 SNEGSKA (reference sequence). Trimming took off 3 bases at V and 5 bases at J, with 7 bases between the two ends. CDR3: CSASFGYGYTF. The CDR3 region has the DNA TGCAGTGCTAGTTTCGGGTATGGCTACACCTTC.